This T cell receptor (beta chain) appears in the sequencing data of a study of CD8 T cells in Susac syndrome. RNA was extracted with the RNeasy kit, and a quantity of 0.5 to 1 ug was reverse transcribed using random hexamers. Using its own MiXCR run on the immunoSEQ multiplex PCR reads, TCRdb lists one record per CDR3 protein. The data show about 140,000 distinct CDR3 sequences, 95% seen once. Whole-study results and caveats: Susac-specific public clones found in total CD8+ repertoires numbered more than 15, and those in CD8+ TEMRA repertoires numbered five.

With regard to this clonotype: Its antigen remains unidentified.

The sequenced sample consisted of CD8+ T cells from PBMCs. The sequence was collected from a human donor with Susac syndrome.

CDR3 in amino acids: CASSPGGGTSYEQYF. The CDR3 nucleotides read TGTGCCAGCAGCCCCGGCGGGGGGACTTCCTACGAGCAGTACTTC. V and J are TRBV5-6 and TRBJ2-7, with 8 bases fitting TRBD2. The CDR3 covers 15 residues. The germline V gene has CDR1 SGHDT and CDR2 YYEEEE. V lost 4 bases and J lost 1; bases outside the gene matches: 7.